The rows below give T cell receptor beta chains drawn from one sample of a study of blood T cell repertoires in COVID-19. Using immunoSEQ multiplex PCR, the repertoire was profiled, and TCRdb retains in-frame clones only, with some absent. The sample contains about 230,000 clones, around four fifths of which appear only once. Sequenced material: peripheral blood. The receptors derive from a woman between 65 and 79 years old with active or convalescent COVID-19. The conserved cysteine and the conserved F or W are not part of the CDR3 here.

V gene	J gene	CDR3 protein
TRBV7-2	TRBJ1-5	ASSLNGEPQH
TRBV30	TRBJ1-4	AWSNYDGRKLF
TRBV7-3	TRBJ2-1	ASSAGSGGKDEQF
TRBV27	TRBJ2-7	ASSSPFAPLAGVYEQY
TRBV19	TRBJ2-1	ATKGLPRNEQF
TRBV19	TRBJ1-6	ASRDRGSPLH
TRBV30	TRBJ2-5	AWSTGTIKETQY
TRBV7-2	TRBJ1-3	ASRGGQNSGNTIY
TRBV6-4	TRBJ1-2	ASSDDRGGGYT
TRBV19	TRBJ1-2	ASSMFGVVNGYT
TRBV12-3/TRBV12-4	TRBJ2-5	ASSFLTGETQY
TRBV29-1	TRBJ2-7	SVEEGTPSYEQY
TRBV5-1	TRBJ1-2	ASSLQGNYGYT
TRBV16	TRBJ2-7	ASSLNRGSYEQY
TRBV7-9	TRBJ1-2	ASSFFQGADYGYT
TRBV18	TRBJ2-7	ASSLRPQGASEQY
TRBV5-6	TRBJ2-3	ASSLVAGERDTQY
TRBV30	TRBJ2-2	AWTSDGSGELF
TRBV7-8	TRBJ2-7	ASSSGTSGSLYEQY
TRBV5-1	TRBJ1-3	ASSLGWATTTSGNTIY
TRBV6-2/TRBV6-3	TRBJ1-2	ASSYERQGVRT
TRBV5-1	TRBJ2-3	ASSSGRKDTQY
TRBV15	TRBJ2-1	ATSRRTGEDEQF
TRBV11-2	TRBJ2-7	ASSLAGDGSYEQY
TRBV27	TRBJ2-1	ASSLTRDFNNEQF
TRBV10-3	TRBJ1-1	AISESRSEAF
TRBV7-8	TRBJ1-6	ASSLNRGLNSPLH
TRBV5-1	TRBJ1-6	ASSLTGTPLNSPLH
TRBV5-1	TRBJ2-2	ASSGSPSTGELF
TRBV18	TRBJ1-4	ASSPLQGSYEKLF
TRBV19	TRBJ1-5	ASSTYPGQGALYSNQPQH
TRBV13	TRBJ1-5	ASSPQGGSNQPQH
TRBV2	TRBJ2-7	ASGTSGMESYEQY
TRBV6-1	TRBJ1-1	ASSEWHPWAF
TRBV5-1	TRBJ2-5	ASSLRFAARETQY
TRBV4-3	TRBJ2-3	ASSPLAGGSSTDTQY
TRBV5-4	TRBJ1-2	ASSLGDSYGYT
TRBV28	TRBJ2-2	ASSHHAESTGELF
TRBV5-4	TRBJ2-3	ASSGRDRSTDTQY
TRBV2	TRBJ2-2	ASSEAEYTGELF
TRBV4-3	TRBJ2-7	ASSQGRGYGEQY
TRBV19	TRBJ2-7	ASSRLADVYEQY
TRBV11-3	TRBJ1-5	ASSPREGGMPQH
TRBV10-3	TRBJ1-1	AISGWRGGITEAF
TRBV5-1	TRBJ1-4	ASSSQNPTNEKLF
TRBV5-4	TRBJ2-1	ASSFATSYPYNEQF
TRBV11-2	TRBJ1-5	ASSLDAGGGQPQH
TRBV7-9	TRBJ1-1	ASSFQVNTEAF
TRBV5-1	TRBJ2-2	ASSLGYGRVNSGTGELF
TRBV4-2	TRBJ2-1	ASSPSDLYNEQF
TRBV6-5	TRBJ2-7	ASSYSTGFYEQY
TRBV5-4	TRBJ2-3	ASSLGVTRVPDTQY
TRBV2	TRBJ2-3	ASSEITPTDTQY
TRBV6-2/TRBV6-3	TRBJ1-5	ASSTLSGTGGNQPQH
TRBV11-2	TRBJ1-1	ASSSPGQHPEAF
TRBV4-2	TRBJ1-4	ASTQFSQEGAEKLF
TRBV7-2	TRBJ2-3	ASSPTATSHTDTQY